One and the same sample provided the 25 T cell receptor beta chains below, sequenced in a study of beta chain features in type 1 diabetes. Regarding the study as a whole: Among all four CD4+ subsets, Type 1 diabetes patients had TCRB CDR3s that were moderately but significantly shorter.

Expressed TCRB transcripts were sequenced because the entire RNA isolate underwent reverse transcription. Method: immunoSEQ multiplex PCR; TCRdb's copy keeps in-frame clones and lacks some. In the table there are 600,000 to 700,000 clones, roughly 12% of which are singletons. No antigens are known for them. Sequencing was carried out using naive CD4+ T cells from blood. These receptors were collected from a man aged 25 to 45 with type 1 diabetes.

This clone was found a few times. V usage is TRBV14 and J usage is TRBJ2-7, with 8 positions matching TRBD1. Germline assignment: CDR1 SGHDN and CDR2 FVKESK. Losses at the gene ends were 3 bases for V and 6 bases for J; bases not matched to a gene: 4. The CDR3 is 13 amino acids. The DNA of the CDR3 is TGTGCCAGCAGCCATCCAGGGGGCTTCGAGCAGTACTTC. Protein: CASSHPGGFEQYF.

This clone was found a few times. This sequence joins TRBV4-2 and TRBJ1-2; 10 positions match TRBD1. V was clipped by 4 bases and J by 6 bases; unmatched bases: 14. The CDR3 covers 17 residues. The germline CDR1 and CDR2 sequences are LGHNA and YNFKEQ. The CDR3 loop reads CASSLNPAGQGRDGYTF. CDR3 DNA sequence: TGTGCCAGCAGCCTAAACCCGGCGGGACAGGGGAGGGATGGCTACACCTTC.

This clone turned up a few times. The genes are TRBV29-1 and TRBJ2-7; D not resolved. This CDR3 is built from 14 residues. The V and J ends lost 4 bases and 3 bases respectively, with 16 bases between them. The germline CDR1 and CDR2 sequences are SQVTM and ANQGSEA. CDR3 amino acids: CSVAQQFGGYEQYF. DNA of the CDR3: TGCAGCGTTGCTCAGCAGTTCGGTGGCTACGAGCAGTACTTC.

CDR3 sequence (DNA): TGTGCCAGCAGTCCGGACAGCAACTATGGCTACACCTTC. As protein: CASSPDSNYGYTF. The chain uses TRBV28 and TRBJ1-2; a possible D gene is TRBD1 (6 bases). Trimming took off 5 bases at V and 2 bases at J, with 9 bases between the two ends. The CDR3 consists of 13 residues. From germline, CDR1 is MDHEN and CDR2 SYDVKM.

The V and J genes are TRBV4-2 and TRBJ1-1; no reliable D call. V was cut by 0 bases and J by 1 base, with 6 bases left in between. Looked up from germline, CDR1 is LGHNA and CDR2 is YNFKEQ. The CDR3 is 14 residues long. Here the CDR3 reads CASSQERENTEAFF. In DNA, the CDR3 is TGTGCCAGCAGCCAAGAAAGGGAGAACACTGAAGCTTTCTTT.

The chain has TRBV6-5 and TRBJ1-4; TRBD1 matches at 8 bases. There are 16 residues in the CDR3. Losses at the gene ends were 3 bases for V and 11 bases for J; bases not matched to a gene: 14. Germline assignment: CDR1 MNHEY and CDR2 SVGAGI. CDR3 DNA sequence: TGTGCCAGCAGTTATAGTTCCGGACAGGGTACGGATAAACTGTTTTTT. This translates into CASSYSSGQGTDKLFF.

The chain joins TRBV29-1 to TRBJ1-1; 7 nucleotides line up with TRBD1. The CDR3 is made up of 16 amino acids. V shed 0 bases, J shed 0 bases, and the junction held 7 bases outside the gene matches. Germline CDR1 and CDR2: SQVTM and ANQGSEA. Written as DNA, the CDR3 is TGCAGCGTTGAAGAGGGGGGGACAGCTCTGAACACTGAAGCTTTCTTT. Translating gives CSVEEGGTALNTEAFF.

This chain joins TRBV10-3 and TRBJ2-7; 10 bases agree with TRBD1. The V and J ends lost 7 bases and 4 bases, in that order; junction bases with no gene match: 4. The germline V gene has CDR1 ENHRY and CDR2 SYGVKD. The CDR3 is 13 residues long. The CDR3 protein is CAIMGTGDYEQYF. The DNA of the CDR3 is TGTGCCATCATGGGGACAGGGGATTACGAGCAGTACTTC.

The chain employs TRBV14 and TRBJ2-1; 7 bases align to TRBD2. This CDR3 has 12 amino acids. V lost 3 bases and J lost 15; bases outside the gene matches: 8. Germline V gives CDR1 SGHDN, CDR2 FVKESK. CDR3 in amino acids: CASSHPAGVRFF. The CDR3, as DNA: TGTGCCAGCAGCCATCCGGCGGGGGTACGGTTCTTC.

The rearrangement links TRBV14 to TRBJ1-6; no reliable D call. The CDR3 is 15 residues long. V gave up 0 bases and J gave up 10 bases, with 13 bases separating them. The germline V gene encodes CDR1 SGHDN and CDR2 FVKESK. CDR3: CASSQDYGVRSPLHF. CDR3 DNA: TGTGCCAGCAGCCAAGATTATGGGGTTCGATCACCCCTCCACTTT.

The CDR3 nucleotides are TGTGCCATCAGTGACCGGGACAGGGGGTACACAGATACGCAGTATTTT. Residues: CAISDRDRGYTDTQYF. The genes are TRBV10-3 and TRBJ2-3; TRBD1 aligns across 11 bases. The CDR3 has 16 amino acids. The V and J ends lost 3 bases and 2 bases, in that order; junction bases with no gene match: 4. Germline loops: CDR1 ENHRY, CDR2 SYGVKD.

This clone was seen repeatedly, ten times or more. This chain links TRBV21-1 with TRBJ2-2; TRBD1, the table's D call, lacks a check against the DNA. TRBV21-1 is recorded as a pseudogene. CDR3 size: 13 residues. The CDR3 loop is CASKSWATGELFF. CDR3 nucleotide sequence: TGTGCCAGCAAGTCCTGGGCCACCGGGGAGCTGTTTTTT.

This chain joins TRBV14 and TRBJ1-6; no clear D gene. V was cut by 1 base and J by 6 bases, with 16 bases left in between. The germline V gene has CDR1 SGHDN and CDR2 FVKESK. This CDR3 region has 17 residues. The CDR3 bases are TGTGCCAGCAGCCAAGGCCTACGGGCGGGGTCTAATTCACCCCTCCACTTT. This translates into CASSQGLRAGSNSPLHF.

The chain combines TRBV29-1 with TRBJ1-2, with a tentative D call TRBD1 (5 bases). The CDR3 has 12 residues. Germline CDR1 and CDR2: SQVTM and ANQGSEA. V was clipped by 7 bases and J by 2 bases, with 11 bases between them. The CDR3 region is CSGGGGNYGYTF. The CDR3 DNA sequence: TGCAGCGGCGGGGGAGGGAACTATGGCTACACCTTC. Together with reference TRBV29-1 and TRBJ1-2, the CDR3 gives the full variable domain: SAVISQKPSRDICQRGTSLTIQCQVDSQVTMMFWYRQQPGQSLTLIATANQGSEATYESGFVIDKFPISRPNLTFSTLTVSNMSPEDSSIYLCSGGGGNYGYTFGSGTRLTVV.

This clone was found a few times. Other DNA sequences from this sample encode an identical CDR3 as well. The chain is built from TRBV7-2 and TRBJ2-1; D unresolved. The germline V gene encodes CDR1 SGHTA and CDR2 FQGNSA. This CDR3 contains 12 residues. The V and J ends lost 4 bases and 4 bases respectively, with 5 bases between them. CDR3 in DNA: TGTGCCAGCAGCTCAGCATACAATGAGCAGTTCTTC. Amino acid sequence: CASSSAYNEQFF.

The chain has TRBV7-9 and TRBJ1-2; 7 bases are shared with TRBD1. Per the germline V gene, CDR1 is SEHNR and CDR2 is FQNEAQ (reference sequence). CDR3 length: 13 residues. V lost 1 base and J lost 8; bases outside the gene matches: 4. The CDR3 nucleotides are TGTGCCAGCAGCTTAGGGCAGGGGGAAGGCTACACCTTC. Translating it yields CASSLGQGEGYTF.

This clone has a handful of counts. The gene calls are TRBV27 and TRBJ2-2; a possible D gene is TRBD2 (5 bases). CDR1 and CDR2 (germline): MNHEY, SMNVEV (reference sequence). V was shortened by 1 base and J by 8 bases, with 11 bases between the two germline ends. CDR3 size: 14 residues. Written as DNA, the CDR3 is TGTGCCAGCAGTTTATTCCCCGAGGGTGGGGAGCTGTTTTTT. Translated: CASSLFPEGGELFF.

This clone was seen ten or more times. The genes are TRBV13 and TRBJ2-1; possible D gene TRBD2, 6 bases. The CDR3 has 14 residues. Trimming cost V 1 base and J 6 bases, with 10 bases left between them. Germline V gene lookup returns CDR1 PRHDT and CDR2 FYEKMQ (reference sequence). The CDR3, as DNA: TGTGCCAGCAGCTTAGCTACGGGACTCAATGAGCAGTTCTTC. Its translation is CASSLATGLNEQFF.

This clone has just a few counts. The same CDR3 also results from other DNA sequences found in this sample. The V call is TRBV18, the J call TRBJ1-5, with a possible D match to TRBD1 (5 bases). The V and J ends lost 3 bases and 4 bases respectively, with 10 bases between them. Germline CDR1 and CDR2: KGHSH and LQKENI. The CDR3 runs to 14 residues. As DNA, the CDR3 is TGTGCCAGCTCACCTGGGGCAGGTAATCAGCCCCAGCATTTT. This encodes CASSPGAGNQPQHF.

The CDR3 spells CASSPGGFYEQYF. CDR3 coding DNA: TGTGCCAGCAGCCCAGGGGGGTTCTACGAGCAGTACTTC. The chain employs TRBV11-2 and TRBJ2-7; the D gene is possibly TRBD1 (7 bases). CDR1 is SGHAT, CDR2 FQNNGV, per germline. V shed 5 bases and J shed 3 bases, with 11 bases lying between them. This CDR3 is built from 13 residues.

CDR3 region: CASRALASYEQYF. The CDR3 region has the DNA TGTGCCAGCAGGGCACTTGCCTCCTACGAGCAGTACTTC. The chain joins TRBV2 to TRBJ2-7; D is ambiguous. The CDR3 is made up of 13 amino acids. Germline V gene lookup returns CDR1 SNHLY and CDR2 FYNNEI. V was cut by 6 bases and J by 0 bases, with 9 bases left in between.

This clone has a handful of counts. At one boundary the junction diverges from the germline segment, which might be a read error. The chain is built from TRBV5-1 and TRBJ2-7; D call uncertain. CDR3 length: 11 residues. The germline gives CDR1 SGHRS, CDR2 YFSETQ. The CDR3 spells CASSLYHEQYF. DNA of the CDR3: TGTGCCAGCAGCTTGTACCACGAGCAGTACTTC.

V usage is TRBV30 and J usage is TRBJ1-4; 7 bases match TRBD1. The germline gives CDR1 GTSNPN, CDR2 SVGIG (reference sequence). The CDR3 has 14 residues. J was trimmed by 5 bases and V by 0 bases; bases with no gene match: 3. The DNA of the CDR3 is TGTGCCTGGAGTGTACCAGGGGGGAATGAAAAACTGTTTTTT. Amino acids: CAWSVPGGNEKLFF. Supplemented by reference TRBV30 and TRBJ1-4, the full variable domain reads SQTIHQWPATLVQPVGSPLSLECTVEGTSNPNLYWYRQAAGRGLQLLFYSVGIGQISSEVPQNLSASRPQDRQFILSSKKLLLSDSGFYLCAWSVPGGNEKLFFGSGTQLSVL.

This chain uses TRBV9 with TRBJ2-1; 9 bases agree with TRBD2. Germline CDR1 and CDR2: SGDLS and YYNGEE. The V and J ends lost 0 bases and 4 bases, in that order; junction bases with no gene match: 14. The CDR3 is 19 amino acids. The DNA of the CDR3 is TGTGCCAGCAGCGTAGGCCTAGAAGCTAGCGGGGCCTCATACAATGAGCAGTTCTTC. Translating gives CASSVGLEASGASYNEQFF. Based on the CDR3 plus reference TRBV9 and TRBJ2-1, the full variable domain is DSGVTQTPKHLITATGQRVTLRCSPRSGDLSVYWYQQSLDQGLQFLIQYYNGEERAKGNILERFSAQQFPDLHSELNLSSLELGDSALYFCASSVGLEASGASYNEQFFGPGTRLTVL.

This clone was counted a few times. The V gene is TRBV5-1, the J gene TRBJ1-6, with D perhaps TRBD1 (6 bases). Germline V CDR1 and CDR2: SGHRS, YFSETQ. The V end lost 4 bases, the J end lost 7 bases, and 12 bases lay between the germline ends. CDR3 length equals 14 residues. The CDR3 region is CASSQGLQNSPLHF. The CDR3 nucleotides are TGCGCCAGCAGCCAGGGGCTACAGAATTCACCCCTCCACTTT. Supplemented by reference TRBV5-1 and TRBJ1-6, the full variable domain reads KAGVTQTPRYLIKTRGQQVTLSCSPISGHRSVSWYQQTPGQGLQFLFEYFSETQRNKGNFPGRFSGRQFSNSRSEMNVSTLELGDSALYLCASSQGLQNSPLHFGNGTRLTVT.